One sample yielded the 16 T cell receptor beta chains listed below, sequenced in a study of regulatory T cells in long-lasting Graves disease. Time point: newly diagnosed GD, antithyroid drugs for less than 3 months. Preparation of the TCR library used RNA extracted from PBMCs. Researchers made TCR beta libraries by using iRepertoire HTBI primers and running Arm-PCR on CDR3 regions. TCRdb re-called the multiplex PCR reads with MiXCR, one entry per CDR3 protein. The sample holds more than 400,000 distinct CDR3 sequences, under 20% seen once. In addition, the sample was reused for a study of T cells in Graves' hyperthyroidism and ophthalmopathy.

Sequenced here: peripheral blood mononuclear cells (PBMCs), sampled at new diagnosis, from a patient treated with antithyroid drugs. These receptors were taken from a man aged 35 to 55 with Graves disease.

The chain uses TRBV9 and TRBJ2-4; 7 bases fit TRBD2. Trimming took 1 base from V and 1 from J; bases not matched to a gene: 5. Germline V gene lookup returns CDR1 SGDLS and CDR2 YYNGEE. The CDR3 has 16 residues. The CDR3 loop is CASSVTAGSAKNIQYF. The CDR3 DNA reads as TGTGCCAGCAGCGTAACAGCGGGAAGTGCCAAAAACATTCAGTACTTC.

V usage is TRBV12-3 or TRBV12-4 and J usage is TRBJ2-1, with a possible D match to TRBD1 (5 bases). The CDR3 consists of 15 residues. V was shortened by 3 bases and J by 9 bases, with 18 bases between the two germline ends. As DNA, the CDR3 is TGTGCCAGCAGTTTGTCGGCCAGGGTTAAGCCTGAGCAGTTCTTC. It encodes CASSLSARVKPEQFF.

This clonotype showed up just a few times. The rearrangement links TRBV6-1 to TRBJ1-5, with D possibly TRBD1 on 6 matching bases. Between the trimmed V and J ends, which lost 11 bases and 1 base, there was a span of 18 bases. Germline CDR1 MNHNS, CDR2 SASEGT. The CDR3 consists of 15 residues. CDR3 sequence (DNA): TGTGCCGGCCAAGCAGGGGAAGGGAGCAATCAGCCCCAGCATTTT. It specifies CAGQAGEGSNQPQHF.

This clonotype was counted ten times or more. The chain is built from TRBV24-1 and TRBJ2-3, with 12 nucleotides matching TRBD2. The J segment lost 4 bases and the V segment lost 3 bases, leaving 10 bases of the junction unmatched. The length of the CDR3 is 18 residues. Germline CDR1 reads KGHDR; CDR2 reads SFDVKD. The CDR3 sequence is CATSDRRLAGEGADTQYF. The CDR3 coding sequence is TGTGCCACCAGTGATAGAAGACTAGCGGGAGAGGGGGCAGATACGCAGTATTTT.

The chain combines TRBV30 with TRBJ1-6; possible D gene TRBD1, 5 bases. V lost 8 bases, J lost 0 bases, and 23 bases lay in between. This CDR3 has 18 residues. Per germline, CDR1 GTSNPN and CDR2 SVGIG (reference sequence). CDR3 nucleotide sequence: TGTGCCACTGAAGGGGCAGGCGTTATGAGCTCCTATAATTCACCCCTCCACTTT. Translated, it gives CATEGAGVMSSYNSPLHF. Variable domain in full (rest from reference TRBV30 and TRBJ1-6): SQTIHQWPATLVQPVGSPLSLECTVEGTSNPNLYWYRQAAGRGLQLLFYSVGIGQISSEVPQNLSASRPQDRQFILSSKKLLLSDSGFYLCATEGAGVMSSYNSPLHFGNGTRLTVT.

On this clonotype itself: A much larger clone lies a single base off, so this may be a read error. This chain links TRBV6-1 with TRBJ2-5, with 9 bases that match TRBD2. Germline-derived CDR1 and CDR2 are MNHNS and SASEGT. The CDR3 consists of 16 residues. CDR3 in amino acids: CASTIRSSGREETRYF. Here the CDR3 DNA reads TGTGCCAGCACCATTAGGAGTAGCGGGAGAGAAGAGACCCGGTACTTC.

In this sample, this clonotype turned up many times. The chain carries TRBV12-3 or TRBV12-4 and TRBJ2-1; the match to TRBD2 covers 11 bases. The CDR3 extends over 14 amino acids. V lost 8 bases, J lost 3 bases, and 3 bases stayed unmatched. DNA of the CDR3: TGTGCCAGCGGGACTAGCGGCAACTACAATGAGCAGTTCTTC. It yields the protein CASGTSGNYNEQFF.

The V call is TRBV6-1, the J call TRBJ1-2; D unresolved. CDR1 and CDR2 (germline): MNHNS, SASEGT. The length of the CDR3 is 12 residues. The germline V and J ends were trimmed by 6 bases and 8 bases, with 13 bases remaining between them. CDR3 sequence: CASRGPLRGYTF. CDR3 DNA: TGTGCCAGCAGAGGGCCGCTAAGGGGCTACACCTTC.

Many counts were recorded for this clonotype. The chain links TRBV11-2 to TRBJ2-5, with a weak D call TRBD1 (6 bases). Trimming stripped 5 bases from V and 2 bases from J, with 9 bases between. Per germline, CDR1 SGHAT and CDR2 FQNNGV. The CDR3 length is 13 residues. CDR3: CASSRGQQETQYF. The CDR3 DNA sequence: TGTGCCAGCAGCCGGGGACAACAAGAGACCCAGTACTTC.

Only a few counts were recorded for this clonotype. V is TRBV20-1 and J is TRBJ2-3; unclear D gene. This CDR3 spans 15 amino acids. V dropped 2 bases and J dropped 0 bases, with 12 bases sitting between them. Germline CDR1 reads DFQATT; CDR2 reads SNEGSKA (reference sequence). The chain's CDR3 is CSARRLDSSTDTQYF. In DNA, the CDR3 is TGCAGTGCTAGACGGCTCGATTCTAGCACAGATACGCAGTATTTT.

This clonotype was picked up many times. The chain carries TRBV11-1 and TRBJ2-7; D unclear. The CDR3 loop spans 11 amino acids. Germline V lookup: CDR1 SGHAT, CDR2 FQDESV (reference sequence). Between the trimmed V and J ends, which lost 6 bases and 9 bases, there was a span of 12 bases. The CDR3 DNA follows: TGTGCCAGCAGTTCATCCGGTCTGCAGTACTTC. Its translation: CASSSSGLQYF.

The chain recombines TRBV24-1 with TRBJ2-2; no definite D call. V lost 7 bases to trimming and J lost 5 bases, with 10 bases between them. The V gene's germline CDR1 is KGHDR and CDR2 SFDVKD. CDR3 length: 13 residues. The CDR3 here is CATRERGTGELFF. The CDR3 region has the DNA TGTGCCACCAGGGAGAGAGGAACCGGGGAGCTGTTTTTT.

In its sample, this clonotype was seen many times. The chain has TRBV7-9 and TRBJ2-7, with no clear D. Trimming shortened V by 2 bases and J by 5 bases, and 13 bases separated the two germline ends. The CDR3 runs 14 residues. In germline, CDR1 is SEHNR, CDR2 FQNEAQ (reference sequence). CDR3 DNA: TGTGCCAGCAGCTTAAATAAGGAGCCTAACGAGCAGTACTTC. Translating it yields CASSLNKEPNEQYF.

This clonotype was counted a few times. Possible read error: a much larger clone is one base away. The chain recombines TRBV7-3 with TRBJ2-7, with TRBD2 identical over 10 bases. This CDR3 comprises 18 residues. Germline assignment: CDR1 SGHTA and CDR2 FQGTGA. The CDR3 protein is CAGSVEWVLLAGDYEQYF. The CDR3, as DNA: TGTGCCGGCAGTGTGGAGTGGGTTCTGCTAGCGGGAGATTACGAGCAGTACTTC.

This clonotype was counted ten times or more. V is TRBV27 and J is TRBJ2-2; 11 bases map to TRBD2. The V gene end was trimmed by 6 bases and the J gene end by 2 bases; junction bases not matched to a gene: 5. The CDR3 has 16 amino acids. The V gene's germline CDR1 is MNHEY and CDR2 SMNVEV (reference sequence). CDR3 loop: CASRRGTSGNTGELFF. CDR3 in DNA: TGTGCCAGCAGGAGAGGGACTAGCGGTAACACCGGGGAGCTGTTTTTT.

This clonotype was counted at least ten times. The CDR3 nucleotides are TGTGCCAGCAGCCCCAGCTCCTACGAGCAGTACTTC. This sequence encodes CASSPSSYEQYF. The chain joins TRBV7-9 to TRBJ2-7; D is uncertain. Trimming took 5 bases from V and 0 from J, leaving 5 bases between them. CDR1 SEHNR and CDR2 FQNEAQ come from the germline V gene (reference sequence). This CDR3 is built from 12 residues.